This TCR beta chain derives from a study of shared clonotypes between healthy human individuals. Broader study findings: Non-shared clonotypes had lower generation probabilities than those shared by all four donors.

On this clone itself: Its antigen is undetermined.

Clones were read by immunoSEQ multiplex PCR, and TCRdb kept only the in-frame ones, dropping some. The sample gives 950,000 to 1,100,000 clones, more than 65% of which show up once; over 1.3% is in the top ten. CDR3 length: 15 residues. The V end was cut by 5 bases, the J end by 1 base, with 11 bases between. The V gene's germline CDR1 is LNHDA and CDR2 SQIVND (reference sequence). The gene calls are TRBV19 and TRBJ2-2, with D possibly TRBD2 on 6 matching bases. The TCR comes from a man between 18 and 29 years old in good health. Sequencing was done on a sample of memory CD4+ T cells sorted from blood. Regarding subset: CD45RA-negative fraction. The CDR3 nucleotides are TGTGCCAGTAGTCTTAGCGGCCAGAACACCGGGGAGCTGTTTTTT. Protein: CASSLSGQNTGELFF.